Sequencing of this T cell receptor beta chain was carried out in a study of lymphopenia after photon versus proton radiotherapy. About this clone itself: Its antigen remains unknown.

Study-level points and caveats: In patients who died, overall survival fell as post-nadir TCR diversity dropped more. Photon-treated patients lost naive T cells and TCR diversity; proton-treated stayed stable.

The CDR3 covers 20 residues. The data were produced by immunoSEQ multiplex PCR, yet TCRdb's version contains in-frame clones alone and is incomplete. This sample has around 50,000 clones, with around 84% found just once. The source of this sequence is a man aged 60 to 69 with pancreatic cancer. The sample was peripheral blood, taken from a patient treated with proton-based radiotherapy. V and J are TRBV1 and TRBJ2-5; TRBD2 is the table's D call and was not checked against the DNA. TRBV1 represents a pseudogene. CDR3 amino acids: CTSSFRWTSGRMIEKETQYF. Here the CDR3 DNA reads TGCACCAGCAGCTTCCGGTGGACTAGCGGGAGGATGATAGAGAAAGAGACCCAGTACTTC.